This T cell receptor (beta chain) is drawn from a study of blood T cell repertoires in COVID-19. The CDR3 runs 18 residues. The junction had 22 bases not matched to a gene; V was cut back by 5 bases and J by 9 bases. Germline loops: CDR1 SGHTA, CDR2 FQGNSA. Clones were read by immunoSEQ multiplex PCR, and TCRdb kept only the in-frame ones, dropping some. The table shows some 140,000 clones, with more than 60% occurring only once. This TCR was recovered from a man older than 75 with acute or convalescent COVID-19. Input material: peripheral blood. The rearrangement links TRBV7-2 to TRBJ2-1, with TRBD1 matching over 7 bases. DNA of the CDR3: TGTGCCAGCAGCCCACTCTCATTCGACAGGGCGACGGGGCGTGAGCAGTTCTTC. Translation gives CASSPLSFDRATGREQFF.